Described below is a single T cell receptor (beta chain) sequence and its context. Antigen: not known. The sample originates from a study of cytomegalovirus exposure and HLA in healthy donors. Whole-study findings and limits: There were 150 to 200 TCR beta chains listed as cytomegalovirus-associated.

This CDR3 has 16 amino acids. Germline V gene data show CDR1 as LNHDA and CDR2 as SQIVND (reference sequence). The V gene end was trimmed by 5 bases and the J gene end by 6 bases; junction bases not matched to a gene: 11. 13 Jbeta primers and 60 Vbeta primers were used for the PCR. Here immunoSEQ multiplex PCR was the method, and the copy in TCRdb shows in-frame clones only, minus some. The data contain more than 150,000 clones, approximately 80% of them singletons. What was sequenced was PBMCs. The clonotype comes from a woman aged 45 to 65 in good health and CMV-seropositive. The chain combines TRBV19 with TRBJ1-5; 9 bases agree with TRBD1. CDR3 protein: CASSSRGTGRFQPQHF. DNA of the CDR3: TGTGCCAGTAGTTCAAGAGGGACAGGGCGTTTTCAGCCCCAGCATTTT.